This T cell receptor beta chain was identified in a study of blood T cell repertoires in COVID-19. Across the whole study: The origin of the acute and convalescent COVID-19 samples was the United States, Italy and Spain. PBMCs, B-cell-depleted T cells, or T cells provided the cDNA or gDNA that made up the material.

This clone was found once. CDR1 SNHLY and CDR2 FYNNEI come from the germline V gene. Trimming cost V 1 base and J 8 bases, with 11 bases left between them. The CDR3 runs to 13 residues. As handled by the study authors: Cell counts per sample came from amplifying reference gene primers. The protocol was immunoSEQ multiplex PCR, while the TCRdb copy is restricted to in-frame clones and leaves out a portion. V, J and clone size were drawn from that table, and D and trimming were deduced from the DNA. The sample yields about 120,000 clones, approximately 80% seen once. This TCR derives from a man between 60 and 75 years old with acute or convalescent COVID-19. The chain has TRBV2 and TRBJ1-2; no reliable D call. The specimen was peripheral blood. Here the CDR3 reads CASSEVRGRGYTF. DNA for the CDR3: TGTGCCAGCAGTGAAGTCCGGGGTAGGGGCTACACCTTC.